The source of this TCR beta chain is a study of persistence of HIV-infected CD4 T cells. Study-wide context: Median time on suppressive ART was seven to eight years.

The CDR3 is 14 residues long. Germline V CDR1 and CDR2: SGHVS, FQNEAQ. Trimming removed 2 bases from V and 4 bases from J, with 11 bases in between. This was the immunoSEQ version 4 assay in survey mode. Template was genomic DNA at 10 ng/uL, with up to about 1 ug used per sample. The protocol was immunoSEQ multiplex PCR, while the TCRdb copy is restricted to in-frame clones and leaves out a portion. There are 30,000 to 45,000 clones in the sample; about 87% occur only once, and about 1.3% lies in the top ten. Comment on this clone: The antigen remains unidentified.

This nonspecific control used anti-CD3/anti-CD28 bead stimulation of CD4+ T cells. Responding CD4+ T cells were sorted by upregulation of both CD40 ligand and CD69. The chain combines TRBV7-8 with TRBJ1-2; maybe TRBD1 (5 bases). The sequence was obtained from an adult man with HIV who was CMV-seropositive. The material sequenced was CD4+ T cells sorted from PBMCs after roughly 18-hour stimulation, taken from a patient who received antiretroviral therapy. CDR3 bases: TGTGCCAGCAGCTTATCGACAGAGTTCTATGGCTACACCTTC. Encoded protein: CASSLSTEFYGYTF.